These 10 T cell receptor beta chains originate from one sample sequenced in a study of blood T cell repertoires in COVID-19. Only in-frame clones appear in the TCRdb table, and some are missing; sequencing was by immunoSEQ multiplex PCR. The sample yields 95,000 to 100,000 clones, more than 65% seen once. Sequencing was carried out using peripheral blood. Receptor source: a woman at least 80 years old with active or convalescent COVID-19.

The count of this clone is one. The V call is TRBV6-5, the J call TRBJ2-1, with 7 bases fitting TRBD2. With 6 bases clipped from V and 9 bases from J, the junction kept 11 bases outside the gene matches. Germline loops: CDR1 MNHEY, CDR2 SVGAGI. The CDR3 spans 14 residues. This chain's CDR3 is CASSPLAVKGEQFF. The CDR3, as DNA: TGTGCCAGCAGCCCGCTAGCGGTAAAGGGTGAGCAGTTCTTC.

The CDR3 DNA reads as TGTGCCAGCAGTCCCGTCTCTGGAAACACCATATATTTT. Residues: CASSPVSGNTIYF. V and J are TRBV2 and TRBJ1-3, with D unresolved. Germline CDR1 reads SNHLY; CDR2 reads FYNNEI. The CDR3 is made up of 13 amino acids. Trimming shortened V by 5 bases and J by 0 bases, and 5 bases separated the two germline ends.

This chain links TRBV28 with TRBJ1-6; D is uncertain. With 7 bases removed from V and 10 bases from J, the gap between germline ends came to 14 bases. This CDR3 spans 13 amino acids. Germline V lookup: CDR1 MDHEN, CDR2 SYDVKM. The CDR3 region has the DNA TGTGCCAGCATGGTCGGTGGTTACTCACCCCTCCACTTT. This codes for CASMVGGYSPLHF.

This chain links TRBV10-3 with TRBJ1-2; D is unresolved. There are 16 residues in the CDR3. The germline CDR1 and CDR2 sequences are ENHRY and SYGVKD. The ends were cut back, 0 bases at V and 6 bases at J, with 17 bases in the middle. In DNA form, the CDR3 reads TGTGCCATCAGTGAGTCGAGGCGGAGTAGAAATAATGGCTACACCTTC. Amino acids: CAISESRRSRNNGYTF.

The V and J genes are TRBV19 and TRBJ1-5; 8 bases map to TRBD1. The CDR3 loop spans 14 amino acids. V dropped 10 bases and J dropped 4; count of bases not matched to a gene: 9. CDR1 and CDR2 from the germline V gene are LNHDA and SQIVND (reference sequence). This CDR3 is CATRFDRGNQPQHF. The CDR3 DNA reads TGTGCCACTAGATTTGACAGGGGTAATCAGCCCCAGCATTTT.

Written as DNA, the CDR3 is TGTGCCAGCAGCTTAAGTAACAGGGAGACCCAGTACTTC. Its protein product is CASSLSNRETQYF. The chain carries TRBV7-3 and TRBJ2-5; tentatively, D is TRBD1 (5 bases). CDR3 size: 13 residues. Germline CDR1 reads SGHTA; CDR2 reads FQGTGA. Trimming took 1 base from V and 5 from J, leaving 8 bases between them.

To note about this clone: A junction end diverges from the germline sequence, so it may reflect a read error. This chain connects TRBV5-1 to TRBJ1-4, with 7 bases fitting TRBD1. CDR3 length: 14 amino acids. Germline V gene lookup returns CDR1 SGHRS and CDR2 YFSETQ. The CDR3 reads CASSSGQRNEKLFF. CDR3 sequence (DNA): TGTGCCAGCAGCTCGGGACAGAGAAATGAAAAACTGTTTTTT.

The chain carries TRBV15 and TRBJ1-1; D is ambiguous. Germline V gives CDR1 LNHNV, CDR2 YYDKDF (reference sequence). CDR3 length: 15 residues. Trimming pared 4 bases from V and 1 base from J, leaving 13 bases between. The DNA for the CDR3 is TGTGCCACCAGCATTAGCATCAGCCCGAACACTGAAGCTTTCTTT. Translating gives CATSISISPNTEAFF.

The rearrangement links TRBV6-4 to TRBJ1-1, with 7 bases matching TRBD1. This CDR3 has 9 amino acids. Germline lookup yields CDR1 MRHNA and CDR2 SNTAGT. DNA for the CDR3: TGTAGAAACAGGGGCCCAGCTTTCTTT. The encoded protein is CRNRGPAFF.

The V call is TRBV9, the J call TRBJ2-1; 7 bases are a match to TRBD2. J was trimmed by 4 bases and V by 0 bases; bases with no gene match: 7. Germline V CDR1 and CDR2: SGDLS, YYNGEE. This CDR3 has 16 amino acids. The CDR3 region is CASSVGSGAQYNEQFF. CDR3 DNA: TGTGCCAGCAGCGTAGGGAGCGGGGCCCAATACAATGAGCAGTTCTTC.